A single sample is the source of the 14 T cell receptor beta chains below, sequenced in a study of cytomegalovirus exposure and HLA in healthy donors. Measured with immunoSEQ multiplex PCR; TCRdb has only the in-frame clones, and not every one. The sample has 150,000 to 200,000 clones, around 85% seen once; the top ten hold 16%. The source material was PBMCs. Receptors were obtained from a man between 18 and 29 years old in good health and CMV-seropositive.

The genes are TRBV11-1 and TRBJ2-5, with D perhaps TRBD2 (6 bases). Germline CDR1 reads SGHAT; CDR2 reads FQDESV (reference sequence). The CDR3 runs to 16 residues. Trimming removed 6 bases at V and 5 bases at J, with 22 bases between. The CDR3 loop reads CASSLNGGRVEETQYF. The CDR3 DNA is TGTGCCAGCAGTCTTAACGGGGGAAGGGTCGAGGAGACCCAGTACTTC.

The V call is TRBV7-2, the J call TRBJ2-1; 11 nucleotides match TRBD2. After removal of 5 bases from V and 10 bases from J, the junction contained 10 bases not matched to a gene. The germline V gene has CDR1 SGHTA and CDR2 FQGNSA. The CDR3 is 15 residues long. The CDR3 bases are TGTGCCAGCAGCCTCTCTAGCGGGGGGACAATGGAGCAGTTCTTC. Amino acid sequence: CASSLSSGGTMEQFF. Combining the CDR3 with reference TRBV7-2 and TRBJ2-1 gives the whole variable domain GAGVSQSPSNKVTEKGKDVELRCDPISGHTALYWYRQSLGQGLEFLIYFQGNSAPDKSGLPSDRFSAERTGGSVSTLTIQRTQQEDSAVYLCASSLSSGGTMEQFFGPGTRLTVL.

This chain joins TRBV5-4 and TRBJ2-5; possible D gene TRBD1, 6 bases. Germline values: CDR1 SGHNT, CDR2 YYREEE (reference sequence). This CDR3 spans 13 amino acids. The V gene lost 4 bases and the J gene lost 5 bases, with 12 bases spanning the gap. In DNA form, the CDR3 reads TGTGCCAGCAGCGTCAGGGGTGCGGAGACCCAGTACTTC. Protein: CASSVRGAETQYF.

The chain couples TRBV10-3 to TRBJ1-1; TRBD1 is a possible D gene (6 bases). In germline, CDR1 is ENHRY, CDR2 SYGVKD. This CDR3 comprises 16 residues. Trimming cost V 3 bases and J 4 bases, with 18 bases left between them. This CDR3 is CAISETGHQRGTEAFF. In DNA form, the CDR3 reads TGTGCCATCAGTGAAACGGGACACCAGAGGGGCACTGAAGCTTTCTTT.

V is TRBV28 and J is TRBJ2-2, with TRBD2 as a possible D gene (6 bases). CDR1 is MDHEN and CDR2 is SYDVKM in the germline V gene. Trimming removed 8 bases at V and 8 bases at J, with 12 bases between. The CDR3 has 12 residues. The CDR3 is CASEAGLGELFF. The CDR3 nucleotides read TGTGCCAGCGAGGCGGGGCTGGGGGAGCTGTTTTTT.

This chain links TRBV28 with TRBJ2-5; possibly TRBD1 for D (6 bases). Germline CDR1 reads MDHEN; CDR2 reads SYDVKM. V gave up 6 bases and J gave up 5 bases, with 16 bases separating them. The CDR3 is 14 amino acids. CDR3 in amino acids: CASSLTGNWETQYF. The CDR3 nucleotides are TGTGCCAGCAGCCTAACAGGGAACTGGGAGACCCAGTACTTC. The full variable domain, in which reference TRBV28 and TRBJ2-5 provide the parts outside the CDR3, is DVKVTQSSRYLVKRTGEKVFLECVQDMDHENMFWYRQDPGLGLRLIYFSYDVKMKEKGDIPEGYSVSREKKERFSLILESASTNQTSMYLCASSLTGNWETQYFGPGTRLLVL.

The V gene is TRBV5-6, the J gene TRBJ2-5, with 7 bases matching TRBD2. V was clipped by 4 bases and J by 1 base; unmatched bases: 10. The CDR3 has 16 amino acids. Germline values: CDR1 SGHDT, CDR2 YYEEEE. The CDR3: CASSHRAGVFQETQYF. The CDR3 nucleotides are TGTGCCAGCAGCCATAGGGCGGGAGTTTTCCAAGAGACCCAGTACTTC.

V and J are TRBV29-1 and TRBJ1-1; D possibly corresponds to TRBD1 (5 bases). Germline-derived CDR1 and CDR2 are SQVTM and ANQGSEA. The V end lost 0 bases, the J end lost 10 bases, and 15 bases lay between the germline ends. CDR3 length: 13 residues. The CDR3 DNA reads as TGCAGCGTTGAAGATCTTACGGGGAGGGGAGCTTTCTTT. Its protein product is CSVEDLTGRGAFF.

This clone appeared a single time. The chain recombines TRBV5-4 with TRBJ2-2; 11 nucleotides match TRBD2. Germline loops: CDR1 SGHNT, CDR2 YYREEE (reference sequence). This CDR3 has 16 residues. Unmatched junction bases numbered 4, after V lost 2 bases and J lost 4 bases. The CDR3 protein is CASSFGLAGGTGELFF. In DNA, the CDR3 is TGTGCCAGCAGCTTTGGACTAGCGGGTGGCACCGGGGAGCTGTTTTTT. Using reference TRBV5-4 and TRBJ2-2 for the parts outside the CDR3, the full variable domain is ETGVTQSPTHLIKTRGQQVTLRCSSQSGHNTVSWYQQALGQGPQFIFQYYREEENGRGNFPPRFSGLQFPNYSSELNVNALELDDSALYLCASSFGLAGGTGELFFGEGSRLTVL.

The chain recombines TRBV6-1 with TRBJ2-7; D might be TRBD2 (5 bases). V was pared by 3 bases and J by 2 bases, with 8 bases between. The CDR3 consists of 13 residues. CDR1 and CDR2 (germline): MNHNS, SASEGT. The CDR3 region has the DNA TGTGCCAGCAGTGAGGACTCCCCCTACGAGCAGTACTTC. It specifies CASSEDSPYEQYF.

This chain joins TRBV5-6 and TRBJ1-3; 9 bases map to TRBD1. In germline, CDR1 is SGHDT, CDR2 YYEEEE. Trimming cost V 2 bases and J 3 bases; bases outside gene matches: 3. The CDR3 contains 15 residues. The CDR3: CASSFGTGFGNTIYF. The CDR3 DNA reads as TGTGCCAGCAGCTTCGGGACAGGGTTTGGAAACACCATATATTTT. The full variable domain, with the rest looked up from reference TRBV5-6 and TRBJ1-3, is DAGVTQSPTHLIKTRGQQVTLRCSPKSGHDTVSWYQQALGQGPQFIFQYYEEEERQRGNFPDRFSGHQFPNYSSELNVNALLLGDSALYLCASSFGTGFGNTIYFGEGSWLTVV.

The genes are TRBV6-4 and TRBJ2-1, with 7 positions matching TRBD2. In germline, CDR1 is MRHNA, CDR2 SNTAGT. This CDR3 has 21 amino acids. Trimming took 2 bases from V and 1 from J; bases not matched to a gene: 20. As DNA, the CDR3 is TGTGCCAGCAGTGACGGCAGCGGACTAGTGAAATTAGTTAGGTCCTACAATGAGCAGTTCTTC. This sequence encodes CASSDGSGLVKLVRSYNEQFF.

V usage is TRBV5-1 and J usage is TRBJ1-3, with 7 bases lining up with TRBD1. Germline trimming cut 4 bases from V and 4 bases from J; bases unmatched to any gene: 5. Germline-derived CDR1 and CDR2 are SGHRS and YFSETQ. The CDR3 is made up of 14 amino acids. Here the CDR3 reads CASSPATGGNTIYF. The CDR3 DNA follows: TGCGCCAGCAGCCCGGCGACAGGGGGAAACACCATATATTTT.

This rearrangement joins TRBV7-9 to TRBJ1-1; TRBD1 is a possible D gene (6 bases). V lost 0 bases and J lost 5, with 16 bases in between. This CDR3 has 16 residues. Germline CDR1 and CDR2: SEHNR and FQNEAQ (reference sequence). The CDR3 reads CASSLAGGAVGTEAFF. In DNA, the CDR3 is TGTGCCAGCAGCTTAGCGGGGGGGGCGGTGGGAACTGAAGCTTTCTTT. Variable domain in full (rest from reference TRBV7-9 and TRBJ1-1): DTGVSQNPRHKITKRGQNVTFRCDPISEHNRLYWYRQTLGQGPEFLTYFQNEAQLEKSRLLSDRFSAERPKGSFSTLEIQRTEQGDSAMYLCASSLAGGAVGTEAFFGQGTRLTVV.